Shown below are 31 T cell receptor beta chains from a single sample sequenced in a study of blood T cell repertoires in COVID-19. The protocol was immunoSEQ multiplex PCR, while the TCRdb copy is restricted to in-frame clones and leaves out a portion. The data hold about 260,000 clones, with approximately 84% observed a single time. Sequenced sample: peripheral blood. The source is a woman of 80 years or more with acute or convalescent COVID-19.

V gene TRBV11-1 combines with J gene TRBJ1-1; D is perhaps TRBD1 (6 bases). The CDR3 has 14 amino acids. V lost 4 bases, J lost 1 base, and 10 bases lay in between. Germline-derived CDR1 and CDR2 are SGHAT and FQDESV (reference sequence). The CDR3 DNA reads TGTGCCAGCAGCTCTCAGGGGACGAACACTGAAGCTTTCTTT. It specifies CASSSQGTNTEAFF.

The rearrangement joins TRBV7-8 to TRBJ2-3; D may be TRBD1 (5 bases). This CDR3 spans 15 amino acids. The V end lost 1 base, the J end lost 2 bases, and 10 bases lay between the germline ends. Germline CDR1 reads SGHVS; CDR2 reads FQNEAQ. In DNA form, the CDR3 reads TGTGCCAGCAGCTTAGTAGGGGATTTCACAGATACGCAGTATTTT. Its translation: CASSLVGDFTDTQYF. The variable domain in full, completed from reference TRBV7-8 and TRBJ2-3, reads GAGVSQSPRYKVAKRGQDVALRCDPISGHVSLFWYQQALGQGPEFLTYFQNEAQLDKSGLPSDRFFAERPEGSVSTLKIQRTQQEDSAVYLCASSLVGDFTDTQYFGPGTRLTVL.

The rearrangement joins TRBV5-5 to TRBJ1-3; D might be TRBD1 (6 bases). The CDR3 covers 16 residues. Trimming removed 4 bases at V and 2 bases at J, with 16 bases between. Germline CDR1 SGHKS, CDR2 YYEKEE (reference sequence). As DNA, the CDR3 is TGTGCCAGCAGCATGACAGGTGGGATGGCTGGAAACACCATATATTTT. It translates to CASSMTGGMAGNTIYF.

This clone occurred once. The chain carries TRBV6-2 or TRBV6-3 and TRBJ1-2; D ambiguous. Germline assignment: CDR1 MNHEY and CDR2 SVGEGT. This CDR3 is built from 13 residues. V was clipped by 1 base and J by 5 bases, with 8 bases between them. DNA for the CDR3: TGTGCCAGCAGTTACTTACAGAATTATGGCTACACCTTC. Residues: CASSYLQNYGYTF.

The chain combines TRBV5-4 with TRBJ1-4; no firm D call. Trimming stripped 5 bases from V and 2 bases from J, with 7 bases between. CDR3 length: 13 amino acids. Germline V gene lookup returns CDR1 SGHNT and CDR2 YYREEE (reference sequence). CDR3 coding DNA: TGTGCCAGCAGAGCGGGGACTAATGAAAAACTGTTTTTT. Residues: CASRAGTNEKLFF.

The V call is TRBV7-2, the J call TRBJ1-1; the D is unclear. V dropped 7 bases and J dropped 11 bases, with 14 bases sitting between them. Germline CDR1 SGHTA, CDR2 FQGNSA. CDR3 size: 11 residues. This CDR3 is CASKRAGGAFF. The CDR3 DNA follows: TGTGCCAGCAAACGGGCCGGAGGCGCTTTCTTT.

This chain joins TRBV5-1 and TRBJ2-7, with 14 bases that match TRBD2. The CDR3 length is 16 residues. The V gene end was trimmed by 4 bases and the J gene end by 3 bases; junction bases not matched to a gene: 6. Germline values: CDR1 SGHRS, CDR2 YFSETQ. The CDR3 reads CASSAGTSGRGYEQYF. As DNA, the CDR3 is TGCGCCAGCAGCGCAGGGACTAGCGGGAGAGGCTACGAGCAGTACTTC.

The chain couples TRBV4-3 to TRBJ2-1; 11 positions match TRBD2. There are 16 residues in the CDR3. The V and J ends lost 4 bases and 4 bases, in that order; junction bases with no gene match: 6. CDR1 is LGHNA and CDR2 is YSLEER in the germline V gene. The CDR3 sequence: CASSRQLAGVYNEQFF. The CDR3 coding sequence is TGCGCCAGCAGCCGCCAACTAGCGGGAGTGTACAATGAGCAGTTCTTC.

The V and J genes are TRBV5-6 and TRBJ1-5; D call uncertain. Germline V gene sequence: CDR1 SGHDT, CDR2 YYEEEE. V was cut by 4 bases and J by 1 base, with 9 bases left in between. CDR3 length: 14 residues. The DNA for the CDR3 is TGTGCCAGCAGCGTACGGGGAAGCAATCAGCCCCAGCATTTT. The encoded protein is CASSVRGSNQPQHF.

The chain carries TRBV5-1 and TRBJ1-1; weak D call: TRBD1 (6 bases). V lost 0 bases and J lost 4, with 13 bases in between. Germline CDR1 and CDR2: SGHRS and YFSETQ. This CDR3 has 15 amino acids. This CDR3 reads CASSLVPGAVTEAFF. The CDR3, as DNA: TGCGCCAGCAGCTTGGTCCCAGGGGCAGTCACTGAAGCTTTCTTT.

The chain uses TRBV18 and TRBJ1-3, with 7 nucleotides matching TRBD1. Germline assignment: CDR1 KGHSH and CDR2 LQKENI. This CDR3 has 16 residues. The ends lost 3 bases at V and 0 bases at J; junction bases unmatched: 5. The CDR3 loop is CASSPGQINSGNTIYF. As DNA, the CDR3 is TGTGCCAGCTCACCGGGACAGATTAACTCTGGAAACACCATATATTTT.

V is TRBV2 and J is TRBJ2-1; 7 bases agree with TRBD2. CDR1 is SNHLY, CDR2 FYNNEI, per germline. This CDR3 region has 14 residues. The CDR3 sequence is CEVGGGLRRVEQFF. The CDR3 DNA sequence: TGTGAAGTGGGGGGGGGACTGCGGCGGGTCGAGCAGTTCTTC.

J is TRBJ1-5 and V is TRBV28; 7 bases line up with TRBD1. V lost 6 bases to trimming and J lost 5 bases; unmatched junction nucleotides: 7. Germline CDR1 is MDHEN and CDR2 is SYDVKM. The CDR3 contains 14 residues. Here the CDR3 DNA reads TGTGCCAGCAGGGGGGGACAGACCTATCAGCCCCAGCATTTT. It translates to CASRGGQTYQPQHF.

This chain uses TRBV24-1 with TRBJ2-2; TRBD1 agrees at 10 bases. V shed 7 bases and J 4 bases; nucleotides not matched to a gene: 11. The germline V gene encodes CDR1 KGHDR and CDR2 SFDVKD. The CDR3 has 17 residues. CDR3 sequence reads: CATSLSGTGASTGELFF. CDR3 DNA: TGTGCCACCAGCCTATCCGGGACAGGGGCCTCCACCGGGGAGCTGTTTTTT.

This CDR3 reads CASSLGQTATNEKLFF. The CDR3 DNA reads as TGTGCCAGCAGCTTAGGTCAAACTGCAACTAATGAAAAACTGTTTTTT. V and J are TRBV11-2 and TRBJ1-4; D is unclear. Trimming shortened V by 1 base and J by 0 bases, and 9 bases separated the two germline ends. The CDR3 contains 16 residues. CDR1 is SGHAT and CDR2 is FQNNGV in the germline V gene.

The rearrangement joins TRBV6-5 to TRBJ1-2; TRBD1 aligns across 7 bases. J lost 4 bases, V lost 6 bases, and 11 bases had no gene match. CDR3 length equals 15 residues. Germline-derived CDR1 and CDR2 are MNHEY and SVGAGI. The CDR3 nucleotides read TGTGCCAGCAGATCCCTTCCAGGGGGACCCTATGGCTACACCTTC. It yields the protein CASRSLPGGPYGYTF.

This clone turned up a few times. The CDR3 region is CASSPGATGAPLHF. CDR3 sequence (DNA): TGTGCCAGCAGCCCGGGAGCGACAGGGGCACCCCTCCACTTT. J is TRBJ1-6 and V is TRBV7-9, with 8 positions matching TRBD1. Germline V gene data show CDR1 as SEHNR and CDR2 as FQNEAQ (reference sequence). The CDR3 totals 14 residues. The V segment lost 5 bases and the J segment 11 bases; nucleotides outside the gene matches: 8.

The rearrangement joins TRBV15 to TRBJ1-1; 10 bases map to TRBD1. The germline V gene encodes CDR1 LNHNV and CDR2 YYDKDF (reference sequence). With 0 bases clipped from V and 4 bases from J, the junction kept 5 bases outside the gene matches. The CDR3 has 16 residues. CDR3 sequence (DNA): TGTGCCACCAGCAGAGATCTTCGGACAGGGGGCACTGAAGCTTTCTTT. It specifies CATSRDLRTGGTEAFF.

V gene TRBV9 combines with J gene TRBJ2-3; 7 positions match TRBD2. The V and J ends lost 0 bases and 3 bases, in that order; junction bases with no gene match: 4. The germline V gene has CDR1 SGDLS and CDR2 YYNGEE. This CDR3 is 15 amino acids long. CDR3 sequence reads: CASSVAGGATDTQYF. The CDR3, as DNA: TGTGCCAGCAGCGTAGCGGGGGGAGCAACAGATACGCAGTATTTT.

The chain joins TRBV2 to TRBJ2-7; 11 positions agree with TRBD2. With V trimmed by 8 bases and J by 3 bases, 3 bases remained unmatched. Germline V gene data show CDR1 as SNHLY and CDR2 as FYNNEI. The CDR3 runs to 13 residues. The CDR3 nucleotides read TGTGCCAGCCTCGGGACTAGCGGCTACGAGCAGTACTTC. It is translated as CASLGTSGYEQYF.

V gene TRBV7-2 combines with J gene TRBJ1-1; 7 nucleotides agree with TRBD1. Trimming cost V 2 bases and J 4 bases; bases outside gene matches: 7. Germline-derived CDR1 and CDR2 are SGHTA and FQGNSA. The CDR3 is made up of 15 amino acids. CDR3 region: CASSLQQGFITEAFF. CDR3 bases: TGTGCCAGCAGCTTACAACAGGGGTTTATCACTGAAGCTTTCTTT.

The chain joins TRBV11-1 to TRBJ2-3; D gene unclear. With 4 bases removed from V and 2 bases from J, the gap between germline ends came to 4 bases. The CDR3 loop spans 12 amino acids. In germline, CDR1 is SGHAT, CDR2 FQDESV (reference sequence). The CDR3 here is CASSSYTDTQYF. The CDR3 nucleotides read TGTGCCAGCAGCTCCTACACAGATACGCAGTATTTT.

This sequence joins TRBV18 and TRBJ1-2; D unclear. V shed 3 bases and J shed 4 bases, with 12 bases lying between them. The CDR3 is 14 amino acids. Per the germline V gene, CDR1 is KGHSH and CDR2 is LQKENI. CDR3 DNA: TGTGCCAGCTCACCGGAGGCAGAGGTCTATGGCTACACCTTC. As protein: CASSPEAEVYGYTF.

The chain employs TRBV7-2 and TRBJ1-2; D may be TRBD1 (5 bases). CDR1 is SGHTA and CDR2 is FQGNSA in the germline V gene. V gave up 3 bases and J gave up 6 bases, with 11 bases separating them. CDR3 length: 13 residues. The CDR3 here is CASSFGRGDGYTF. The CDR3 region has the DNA TGTGCCAGCAGCTTCGGTAGGGGCGATGGCTACACCTTC. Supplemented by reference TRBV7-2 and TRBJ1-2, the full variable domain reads GAGVSQSPSNKVTEKGKDVELRCDPISGHTALYWYRQSLGQGLEFLIYFQGNSAPDKSGLPSDRFSAERTGGSVSTLTIQRTQQEDSAVYLCASSFGRGDGYTFGSGTRLTVV.

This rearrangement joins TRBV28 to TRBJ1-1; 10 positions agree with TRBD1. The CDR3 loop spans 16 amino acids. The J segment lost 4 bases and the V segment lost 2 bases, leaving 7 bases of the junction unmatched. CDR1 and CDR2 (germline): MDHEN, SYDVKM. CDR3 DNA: TGTGCCAGCAGTTTAGTGACAGGGGGCTCGGGCACTGAAGCTTTCTTT. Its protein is CASSLVTGGSGTEAFF.

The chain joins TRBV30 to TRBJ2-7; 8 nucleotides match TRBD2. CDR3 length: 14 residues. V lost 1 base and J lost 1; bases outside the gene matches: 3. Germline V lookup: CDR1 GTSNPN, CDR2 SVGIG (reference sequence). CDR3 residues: CAWSGLAGSYEQYF. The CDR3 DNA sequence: TGTGCCTGGAGTGGGTTAGCGGGGTCCTACGAGCAGTACTTC.

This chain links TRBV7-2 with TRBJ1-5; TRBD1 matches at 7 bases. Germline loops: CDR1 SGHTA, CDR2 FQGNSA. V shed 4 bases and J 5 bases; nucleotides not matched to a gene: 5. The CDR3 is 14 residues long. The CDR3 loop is CASSSTGSDQPQHF. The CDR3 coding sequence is TGTGCCAGCAGCTCGACAGGGTCGGATCAGCCCCAGCATTTT.

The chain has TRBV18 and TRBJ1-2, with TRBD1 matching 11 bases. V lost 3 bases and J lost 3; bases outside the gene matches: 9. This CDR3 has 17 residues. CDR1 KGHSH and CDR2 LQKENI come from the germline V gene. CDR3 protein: CASSPLGQGVYDYGYTF. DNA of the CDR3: TGTGCCAGCTCACCCTTGGGACAGGGGGTTTATGACTATGGCTACACCTTC. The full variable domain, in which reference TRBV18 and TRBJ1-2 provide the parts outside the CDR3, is NAGVMQNPRHLVRRRGQEARLRCSPMKGHSHVYWYRQLPEEGLKFMVYLQKENIIDESGMPKERFSAEFPKEGPSILRIQQVVRGDSAAYFCASSPLGQGVYDYGYTFGSGTRLTVV.

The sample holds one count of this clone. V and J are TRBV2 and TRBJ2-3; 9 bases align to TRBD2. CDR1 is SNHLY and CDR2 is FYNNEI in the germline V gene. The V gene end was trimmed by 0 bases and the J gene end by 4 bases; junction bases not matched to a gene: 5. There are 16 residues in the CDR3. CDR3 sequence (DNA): TGTGCCAGCAGTGAAGCTTCTAGCGGGGCGGCAGATACGCAGTATTTT. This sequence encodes CASSEASSGAADTQYF.

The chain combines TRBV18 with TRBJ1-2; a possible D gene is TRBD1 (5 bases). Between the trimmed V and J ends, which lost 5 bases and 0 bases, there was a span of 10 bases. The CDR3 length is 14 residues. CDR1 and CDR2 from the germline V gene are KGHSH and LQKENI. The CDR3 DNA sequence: TGTGCCAGCTCAGTATTGACAGCTAACTATGGCTACACCTTC. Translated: CASSVLTANYGYTF.

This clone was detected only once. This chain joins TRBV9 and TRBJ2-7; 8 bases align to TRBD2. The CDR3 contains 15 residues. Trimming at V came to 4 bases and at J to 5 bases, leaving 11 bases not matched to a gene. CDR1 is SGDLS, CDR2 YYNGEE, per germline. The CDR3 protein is CASSPDGLAHHEQYF. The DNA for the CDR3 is TGTGCCAGCAGCCCTGACGGACTAGCTCACCACGAGCAGTACTTC.